These 6 T cell receptor beta chains came from one sample sequenced in a study of OX40 agonist ivuxolimab in advanced cancers. Profiled with immunoSEQ multiplex PCR; TCRdb holds only in-frame clones, not every one. The profile shows tens of thousands of clones, 75% to 80% of them singletons. This material consisted of CD4+ or CD8+ T cells sorted from blood, taken in a trial of the OX40 agonist ivuxolimab. The receptor source for this set is an adult with an advanced solid tumor such as melanoma, head and neck, liver or kidney cancer.

This chain links TRBV5-1 with TRBJ1-5, with no clear D. The CDR3 spans 15 residues. Germline V gene lookup returns CDR1 SGHRS and CDR2 YFSETQ. The V end lost 0 bases, the J end lost 2 bases, and 9 bases lay between the germline ends. CDR3 residues: CASSLDGSRNQPQHF. CDR3 nucleotides: TGCGCCAGCAGCTTGGACGGGTCGCGCAATCAGCCCCAGCATTTT.

This rearrangement joins TRBV4-1 to TRBJ1-5; unclear D gene. The germline V and J ends were trimmed by 1 base and 8 bases, with 9 bases remaining between them. This CDR3 spans 13 amino acids. CDR1 MGHRA and CDR2 YSYEKL come from the germline V gene. CDR3 nucleotide sequence: TGCGCCAGCAGCCAAGTGGTCGGAGAGCCCCAGCATTTT. Translating gives CASSQVVGEPQHF.

By share, this clone counts as large. The CDR3 loop is CASSSGLAGALGEQYF. The CDR3 DNA follows: TGCGCCAGCAGCTCGGGACTAGCGGGCGCTCTCGGCGAGCAGTACTTC. This chain links TRBV5-1 with TRBJ2-7; 12 nucleotides line up with TRBD2. Germline V lookup: CDR1 SGHRS, CDR2 YFSETQ. CDR3 size: 16 residues. The ends lost 3 bases at V and 6 bases at J; junction bases unmatched: 10.

The gene calls are TRBV2 and TRBJ1-2; 8 bases agree with TRBD1. The V and J ends lost 6 bases and 8 bases, in that order; junction bases with no gene match: 11. The CDR3 loop spans 14 amino acids. Germline assignment: CDR1 SNHLY and CDR2 FYNNEI. This CDR3 is CASSGSGTGGGYTF. The CDR3 nucleotides are TGTGCCAGCAGCGGATCCGGGACAGGAGGCGGCTACACCTTC. Variable domain in full (rest from reference TRBV2 and TRBJ1-2): EPEVTQTPSHQVTQMGQEVILRCVPISNHLYFYWYRQILGQKVEFLVSFYNNEISEKSEIFDDQFSVERPDGSNFTLKIRSTKLEDSAMYFCASSGSGTGGGYTFGSGTRLTVV.

This clone is medium-sized within its sample. The rearrangement links TRBV4-1 to TRBJ1-2, with D tentatively TRBD1 (6 bases). The CDR3 consists of 15 residues. V shed 2 bases and J shed 5 bases, with 15 bases lying between them. Germline V gives CDR1 MGHRA, CDR2 YSYEKL. CDR3 bases: TGCGCCAGCAGCCAACCCCGGGACAACCGTTATGGCTACACCTTC. This sequence encodes CASSQPRDNRYGYTF.

The V call is TRBV18, the J call TRBJ1-4; 8 bases are a match to TRBD1. Germline-derived CDR1 and CDR2 are KGHSH and LQKENI. Losses at the gene ends were 3 bases for V and 14 bases for J; bases not matched to a gene: 8. This CDR3 comprises 13 residues. The CDR3: CASSPGQGEVLFF. CDR3 nucleotides: TGTGCCAGCTCACCCGGACAGGGAGAAGTGCTGTTTTTT.